A selection of T cell receptor beta chains follows, all from one sample in a study of cytomegalovirus exposure and HLA in healthy donors. Clones were sequenced by immunoSEQ multiplex PCR, and TCRdb holds only the in-frame ones, with some missing. In the table there are 100,000 to 150,000 clones, about 70% of which are singletons. The sequencing sample was made of PBMCs. These receptors came from a woman aged 55-75 years in good health and CMV-seropositive. CDR3s include the opening cysteine and the closing phenylalanine or tryptophan. Fields, in order: D gene, V gene, clone size, J gene, CDR3 DNA, CDR3 protein. The D gene is left open where the match is weak. Where a row states a size, it is once, few, many or the class of an expanded clone; other rows omit it.

D: .; V: TRBV5-8; size: .; J: TRBJ1-1; DNA: TGTGCCAGCAGCTTGAACAAGGGGATAAGGATTAACACTGAAGCTTTCTTT; CDR3: CASSLNKGIRINTEAFF
D: .; V: TRBV30; size: .; J: TRBJ1-4; DNA: TGTGCCTGGAGTGCAACGGGGACAACTAATGAAAAACTGTTTTTT; CDR3: CAWSATGTTNEKLFF
D: .; V: TRBV21-1; size: .; J: TRBJ1-1; DNA: TGTGCCAGCAGCAAAGAAGGTGGCGGGATGAACACTGAAGCTTTCTTT; CDR3: CASSKEGGGMNTEAFF
D: TRBD2; V: TRBV7-9; size: .; J: TRBJ2-1; DNA: TGTTCCAGCAGCCCTCGGGTAGCGGGGGGGCTGAGGGAGCAGTTCTTC; CDR3: CSSSPRVAGGLREQFF
D: TRBD1; V: TRBV7-9; size: .; J: TRBJ2-3; DNA: TGTGCCAGCAGCTCGCCAGGGGGCGGGGATACGCAGTATTTT; CDR3: CASSSPGGGDTQYF
D: .; V: TRBV19; size: .; J: TRBJ1-4; DNA: TGTGCCAGTAGTATAGGGGTCGGGGCTAATGAAAAACTGTTTTTT; CDR3: CASSIGVGANEKLFF
D: TRBD1; V: TRBV19; size: .; J: TRBJ1-2; DNA: TGTGCCAGTAGTACAACCGGGACAGCGATCTACTATGGCTACACCTTC; CDR3: CASSTTGTAIYYGYTF
D: .; V: TRBV6-1; size: few; J: TRBJ2-3; DNA: TGTGCCAGCAGTGAAGTAGGGGTGAATACGCAGTATTTT; CDR3: CASSEVGVNTQYF
D: .; V: TRBV18; size: .; J: TRBJ2-7; DNA: TGTGCCAGCCAAAGTTATACAGGGTACGGTGAGCAGTACTTC; CDR3: CASQSYTGYGEQYF
D: TRBD2; V: TRBV19; size: .; J: TRBJ2-2; DNA: TGTGCCAGTAGTGTCCTACTTCGGGGGGCCGGGGAGCTGTTTTTT; CDR3: CASSVLLRGAGELFF
D: TRBD1; V: TRBV19; size: .; J: TRBJ1-4; DNA: TGTGCCAGTAGTATCCCCGGTGGGACAGGGCCGGAAAAACTGTTTTTT; CDR3: CASSIPGGTGPEKLFF
D: TRBD1; V: TRBV5-5; size: .; J: TRBJ2-5; DNA: TGTGCCAGCAGCTTGGCAGGGGGCCCGGTCTATGAGCAGTACTTC; CDR3: CASSLAGGPVYEQYF
D: TRBD1; V: TRBV4-1; size: few; J: TRBJ2-2; DNA: TGCGCCAGCAGCCCCCCCGGGACAGGGGGGGTGGGCGGGGAGCTGTTTTTT; CDR3: CASSPPGTGGVGGELFF
D: .; V: TRBV7-9; size: .; J: TRBJ1-1; DNA: TGTGCCGGCAGCCAACCCCAGGGGCTGAACACTGAAGCTTTCTTT; CDR3: CAGSQPQGLNTEAFF
D: .; V: TRBV7-9; size: .; J: TRBJ1-1; DNA: TGTGCCAGCAGCTTAGCCCCCGCGGGCTCTGAAGCTTTCTTT; CDR3: CASSLAPAGSEAFF
D: TRBD1; V: TRBV9; size: few; J: TRBJ2-7; DNA: TGTGCCAGCAGCGCACAGGGGGCCTACGAGCAGTACTTC; CDR3: CASSAQGAYEQYF
D: TRBD1; V: TRBV30; size: .; J: TRBJ1-4; DNA: TGCGCCAGCGGGAGGGGGCTAGGGTCTAATGAAAAACTGTTTTTT; CDR3: CASGRGLGSNEKLFF
D: .; V: TRBV5-5; size: .; J: TRBJ1-2; DNA: TGTGCCAGCAGCTCGAAGAAGGGGGACTATGGCTACACCTTC; CDR3: CASSSKKGDYGYTF
D: .; V: TRBV27; size: .; J: TRBJ2-7; DNA: TGTGCCAGTACCCCCCAGGCCATGGCCTACGAGCAGTACTTC; CDR3: CASTPQAMAYEQYF
D: .; V: TRBV27; size: .; J: TRBJ1-1; DNA: TGTGCCAGCAGTGAACTCGCAGGTGTGACTGAAGCTTTCTTT; CDR3: CASSELAGVTEAFF
D: .; V: TRBV7-2; size: few; J: TRBJ2-3; DNA: TGTGCCAGCAGCACGAGCCTCCTAAGCACAGATACGCAGTATTTT; CDR3: CASSTSLLSTDTQYF
D: .; V: TRBV5-1; size: .; J: TRBJ1-5; DNA: TGCGCCAGCAGCTTAGGGGTCGGTGAGCAGCCCCAGCATTTT; CDR3: CASSLGVGEQPQHF
D: .; V: TRBV30; size: .; J: TRBJ2-2; DNA: TGTGCCTGGACAGGACAGACAAACACCGGGGAGCTGTTTTTT; CDR3: CAWTGQTNTGELFF
D: TRBD2; V: TRBV7-2; size: once; J: TRBJ2-1; DNA: TGTGCCAGCAGCTCCGACCCGGGACTAGCGGGAGGCAATGAGCAGTTCTTC; CDR3: CASSSDPGLAGGNEQFF
D: TRBD2; V: TRBV19; size: .; J: TRBJ2-2; DNA: TGTGCCAGTAGTATGGCACTAGCGGGCCCCGGGGAGCTGTTTTTT; CDR3: CASSMALAGPGELFF
D: .; V: TRBV5-4; size: .; J: TRBJ1-1; DNA: TGTGCCAGCAGCGCGGGGGGGAAAGTTCCCACTGAAGCTTTCTTT; CDR3: CASSAGGKVPTEAFF
D: .; V: TRBV7-2; size: .; J: TRBJ1-1; DNA: TGTGCCAGCAGACACGGACAGAACACTGAAGCTTTCTTT; CDR3: CASRHGQNTEAFF
D: TRBD2; V: TRBV19; size: few; J: TRBJ2-1; DNA: TGTGCCAGTACCCTTGGGGGGGGTGAGCAGTTCTTC; CDR3: CASTLGGGEQFF
D: TRBD1; V: TRBV9; size: few; J: TRBJ1-1; DNA: TGTGCCAGCAGCGTAGACGACAGGGGACGTCGGACTGAAGCTTTCTTT; CDR3: CASSVDDRGRRTEAFF
D: .; V: TRBV7-9; size: .; J: TRBJ1-4; DNA: TGTTCCAGCAGCCCGCAGGCCGAAAAACTGTTTTTT; CDR3: CSSSPQAEKLFF
D: .; V: TRBV7-9; size: .; J: TRBJ1-1; DNA: TGTGCCAGCAGCTTAGCGGGAGCGACTGAAGCTTTCTTT; CDR3: CASSLAGATEAFF
D: .; V: TRBV12-5; size: .; J: TRBJ2-2; DNA: TGTGCTAGTGGTTTGGTACGGGGACTTTACACCGGGGAGCTGTTTTTT; CDR3: CASGLVRGLYTGELFF
D: .; V: TRBV6-6; size: few; J: TRBJ1-1; DNA: TGTGCCAGCAGTTACCAGAACACTGAAGCTTTCTTT; CDR3: CASSYQNTEAFF
D: .; V: TRBV14; size: .; J: TRBJ1-1; DNA: TGTGCCAGCAGCCAAGATCTCCAGGGGAAAGCTTTCTTT; CDR3: CASSQDLQGKAFF
D: .; V: TRBV15; size: .; J: TRBJ1-2; DNA: TGTGCCACCAGCAGAGATGGGGGGAGGGGCACCTTC; CDR3: CATSRDGGRGTF
D: .; V: TRBV19; size: few; J: TRBJ2-7; DNA: TGTGCCAGTAGTATGTCAGGGACATCGTACTACGAGCAGTACTTC; CDR3: CASSMSGTSYYEQYF
D: TRBD2; V: TRBV6-5; size: .; J: TRBJ2-2; DNA: TGTGCCAGCAGCAAGGGAGGGCCAAACGGGGAGCTGTTTTTT; CDR3: CASSKGGPNGELFF
D: .; V: TRBV18; size: .; J: TRBJ2-7; DNA: TGTGCCAGCTCACCAAGCTCTCGCGGCCACGAGCAGTACTTC; CDR3: CASSPSSRGHEQYF
D: .; V: TRBV7-2; size: .; J: TRBJ2-7; DNA: TGTGCCAGCAGCTTTATGGGCTCCAGAGTCGAGCAGTACTTC; CDR3: CASSFMGSRVEQYF
D: .; V: TRBV29-1; size: .; J: TRBJ2-1; DNA: TGCAGCGTTGAATATTGGCTAGGTAAGAACAATGAGCAGTTCTTC; CDR3: CSVEYWLGKNNEQFF
D: TRBD1; V: TRBV5-1; size: .; J: TRBJ2-5; DNA: TGCGCCAGCGCAGAAACAGGGGGGATCCAAGAGACCCAGTACTTC; CDR3: CASAETGGIQETQYF
D: TRBD1; V: TRBV6-5; size: .; J: TRBJ1-2; DNA: TGTGCCAGCAGTCACGGACAGGGCAAATATGGCTACACCTTC; CDR3: CASSHGQGKYGYTF
D: .; V: TRBV5-4; size: .; J: TRBJ1-2; DNA: TGTGCCAGCTACGGGGGGCGCGGCTATGGCTACACCTTC; CDR3: CASYGGRGYGYTF
D: TRBD2; V: TRBV4-1; size: .; J: TRBJ2-5; DNA: TGCGCCAGCAGCCGCGAGCGGGGGGCTGAGACCCAGTACTTC; CDR3: CASSRERGAETQYF
D: .; V: TRBV6-5; size: few; J: TRBJ1-5; DNA: TGTGCCAGCAGTCGACGCGGGGGTAGCAATCAGCCCCAGCATTTT; CDR3: CASSRRGGSNQPQHF
D: .; V: TRBV7-9; size: few; J: TRBJ1-4; DNA: TGTGCCAGCATCGCCCAGGGATCAACTAATGAAAAACTGTTTTTT; CDR3: CASIAQGSTNEKLFF
D: TRBD2; V: TRBV7-2; size: .; J: TRBJ2-5; DNA: TGTGCCAGCAGCTTACTGCTAGCGGGAGTTGAGCAGTACTTC; CDR3: CASSLLLAGVEQYF
D: .; V: TRBV5-8; size: once; J: TRBJ2-1; DNA: TGTGCCAGCAGCCCCGGGGACAACTACAATGAGCAGTTCTTC; CDR3: CASSPGDNYNEQFF
D: TRBD1; V: TRBV7-8; size: few; J: TRBJ2-5; DNA: TGTGCCAGCAGCTTAGCGTACGTGTCGACAGGGGGTAAGGAGACCCAGTACTTC; CDR3: CASSLAYVSTGGKETQYF
D: .; V: TRBV27; size: .; J: TRBJ1-1; DNA: TGTGCCAGCAGTTTCTCAGGGAATTTGAACACTGAAGCTTTCTTT; CDR3: CASSFSGNLNTEAFF
D: .; V: TRBV5-4; size: once; J: TRBJ2-1; DNA: TGTGCCCTCACGAGGGGGCCGGGAGCCTACAATGAGCAGTTCTTC; CDR3: CALTRGPGAYNEQFF
D: TRBD1; V: TRBV5-8; size: .; J: TRBJ2-3; DNA: TGTGCCAGCAGGTGGACAGGGGGCACAGATACGCAGTATTTT; CDR3: CASRWTGGTDTQYF
D: .; V: TRBV18; size: once; J: TRBJ1-2; DNA: TGTGCCAGCTCACCGAACAGGGATAGTGGCTACACCTTC; CDR3: CASSPNRDSGYTF
D: .; V: TRBV5-5; size: .; J: TRBJ1-4; DNA: TGTGCCAGCAGCTTTTTGGGGACAACCGTTAATGAAAAACTGTTTTTT; CDR3: CASSFLGTTVNEKLFF